This entry lists 30 T cell receptor beta chains sequenced from one sample in a study of blood T cell repertoires in COVID-19. Clones were read by immunoSEQ multiplex PCR, and TCRdb kept only the in-frame ones, dropping some. The sample consists of 220,000 or so clones, more than 70% of them appearing once. Sequenced sample: peripheral blood. The receptors were sampled from a woman older than 75 with acute or convalescent COVID-19.

The rearrangement uses TRBV24-1 and TRBJ2-1; 7 bases match TRBD2. CDR3 length: 17 residues. Trimming took 4 bases from V and 1 from J; bases not matched to a gene: 9. Per the germline V gene, CDR1 is KGHDR and CDR2 is SFDVKD. CDR3 residues: CATSDPGLDVSYNEQFF. In nucleotides, the CDR3 is TGTGCCACCAGTGACCCAGGACTAGACGTTTCCTACAATGAGCAGTTCTTC.

The J gene is TRBJ1-5, the V gene TRBV5-6, with D maybe TRBD1 (6 bases). The CDR3 covers 15 residues. Germline V CDR1 and CDR2: SGHDT, YYEEEE. V dropped 2 bases and J dropped 3 bases, with 12 bases sitting between them. CDR3 sequence reads: CASSFNRVDNQPQHF. DNA of the CDR3: TGTGCCAGCAGCTTCAACAGGGTGGACAATCAGCCCCAGCATTTT.

This chain links TRBV29-1 with TRBJ1-1; no clear D gene. Trimming took off 0 bases at V and 1 base at J, with 6 bases between the two ends. In germline, CDR1 is SQVTM, CDR2 ANQGSEA. CDR3 length: 13 residues. The CDR3 loop reads CSVEDPGNTEAFF. The CDR3 region has the DNA TGCAGCGTTGAAGATCCAGGGAACACTGAAGCTTTCTTT.

The CDR3 nucleotides are TGTGCCAGTAGTATCAGGACAGGCCCCTATGGCTACACCTTC. Encoded protein: CASSIRTGPYGYTF. This chain connects TRBV19 to TRBJ1-2; 7 positions match TRBD1. Germline CDR1 and CDR2: LNHDA and SQIVND (reference sequence). The J segment lost 4 bases and the V segment lost 3 bases, leaving 5 bases of the junction unmatched. The CDR3 loop spans 14 amino acids.

Of note for this clone: A read error may account for a junction end that differs from germline. The chain has TRBV2 and TRBJ1-6; a possible D gene is TRBD1 (6 bases). Germline V gene lookup returns CDR1 SNHLY and CDR2 FYNNEI. This CDR3 region has 16 residues. The CDR3 DNA sequence: TGTGCCAGCAGCGAAGGACAGCTGACCTATAATTCACCCCTCCACTTT. Translating it yields CASSEGQLTYNSPLHF.

The J gene is TRBJ2-5, the V gene TRBV6-5; possibly TRBD2 for D (5 bases). CDR1 is MNHEY, CDR2 SVGAGI, per germline. The germline V and J ends were trimmed by 2 bases and 4 bases, with 8 bases remaining between them. The CDR3 has 13 amino acids. The CDR3: CASSYRGRETQYF. CDR3 bases: TGTGCCAGCAGTTACCGAGGGAGAGAGACCCAGTACTTC.

V is TRBV7-2 and J is TRBJ1-6, with 8 bases aligning to TRBD1. V lost 5 bases to trimming and J lost 10 bases; unmatched junction nucleotides: 10. The germline V gene encodes CDR1 SGHTA and CDR2 FQGNSA. The length of the CDR3 is 15 residues. CDR3 region: CASSRRTGWESPLHF. In nucleotides, the CDR3 is TGTGCCAGCAGCCGCAGGACAGGGTGGGAGTCACCCCTCCACTTT.

This clone was recorded a few times. The chain recombines TRBV3-1 (or the pseudogene TRBV3-2) with TRBJ2-3; 7 nucleotides match TRBD2. CDR3 length equals 13 residues. Per germline, CDR1 LGHDT and CDR2 YNNKEL (reference sequence). V was clipped by 4 bases and J by 6 bases; unmatched bases: 4. This CDR3 reads CASSRGGQDTQYF. CDR3 DNA: TGTGCCAGCAGCCGGGGGGGTCAGGATACGCAGTATTTT.

As DNA, the CDR3 is TGTGCCAGCAGCACGAGACTCAATCAGCCCCAGCATTTT. Translating gives CASSTRLNQPQHF. V and J are TRBV12-3 or TRBV12-4 and TRBJ1-5; D unclear. The ends were cut back, 6 bases at V and 3 bases at J, with 9 bases in the middle. The CDR3 length is 13 residues.

The chain uses TRBV28 and TRBJ2-1; 7 nucleotides align to TRBD1. V was pared by 5 bases and J by 7 bases, with 17 bases of the junction left unmatched. The CDR3 loop spans 17 amino acids. The germline gives CDR1 MDHEN, CDR2 SYDVKM. CDR3 region: CASSMPHRGNSGNEQFF. The CDR3 DNA reads TGTGCCAGCAGTATGCCCCACAGGGGTAATTCTGGGAATGAGCAGTTCTTC.

This clone was observed a single time. V gene TRBV15 combines with J gene TRBJ2-2, with a weak D call TRBD1 (6 bases). The germline V gene encodes CDR1 LNHNV and CDR2 YYDKDF (reference sequence). The CDR3 is 16 amino acids. With 3 bases removed from V and 2 bases from J, the gap between germline ends came to 13 bases. The CDR3 sequence is CATSSETGTNTGELFF. The CDR3 bases are TGTGCCACCAGCAGTGAAACCGGGACAAACACCGGGGAGCTGTTTTTT.

In DNA, the CDR3 is TGTGCCAGCAGCTCCTGGGGGGGCTCTGGGGCCAACGTCCTGACTTTC. Translation: CASSSWGGSGANVLTF. This rearrangement joins TRBV3-1 (or the pseudogene TRBV3-2) to TRBJ2-6; 7 positions agree with TRBD2. Trimming cost V 5 bases and J 0 bases; bases outside gene matches: 4. The CDR3 spans 16 residues. CDR1 LGHDT and CDR2 YNNKEL come from the germline V gene (reference sequence).

This clone has only a few counts. This sequence joins TRBV2 and TRBJ2-3, with D unclear. The CDR3 has 12 amino acids. The germline V gene has CDR1 SNHLY and CDR2 FYNNEI. The germline V and J ends were trimmed by 6 bases and 4 bases, with 8 bases remaining between them. CDR3 sequence: CASRTLSDTQYF. The CDR3, as DNA: TGTGCCAGCAGGACACTGTCAGATACGCAGTATTTT.

As concerns this clone: Other nucleotide sequences in the sample specify the same CDR3. The V and J genes are TRBV7-2 and TRBJ2-1; 12 nucleotides line up with TRBD2. CDR1 and CDR2 from the germline V gene are SGHTA and FQGNSA. After removal of 6 bases from V and 5 bases from J, the junction contained 2 bases not matched to a gene. CDR3 length: 14 amino acids. CDR3 in amino acids: CASRTSGGNNEQFF. The DNA for the CDR3 is TGTGCCAGCAGGACTAGCGGGGGAAACAATGAGCAGTTCTTC.

This clone was seen at least ten times. The chain is built from TRBV6-5 and TRBJ1-6; 9 nucleotides agree with TRBD1. The CDR3 loop spans 14 amino acids. Germline CDR1 MNHEY, CDR2 SVGAGI. The ends lost 6 bases at V and 7 bases at J; junction bases unmatched: 4. CDR3 protein: CASSGDRDNSPLHF. The CDR3 nucleotides are TGTGCCAGCAGCGGGGACAGGGACAATTCACCCCTCCACTTT.

The chain couples TRBV27 to TRBJ1-1; 7 positions agree with TRBD1. The CDR3 is made up of 14 amino acids. Germline CDR1 and CDR2: MNHEY and SMNVEV (reference sequence). V lost 4 bases to trimming and J lost 1 base; unmatched junction nucleotides: 3. Here the CDR3 DNA reads TGTGCCAGCAGTTGGACAGGATCGAACACTGAAGCTTTCTTT. Translation: CASSWTGSNTEAFF.

The DNA for the CDR3 is TGTGCCAGCAGCTTAGAGGTTGGGGGGGGGCGTGAGCAGTTCTTC. Amino acid sequence: CASSLEVGGGREQFF. This rearrangement joins TRBV11-3 to TRBJ2-1; a weak D match, TRBD2 (7 bases). The V gene's germline CDR1 is SGHNT and CDR2 YENEEA. This CDR3 spans 15 amino acids. The V end was cut by 0 bases, the J end by 9 bases, with 15 bases between.

The J gene is TRBJ2-7, the V gene TRBV7-9, with D possibly being TRBD1 (6 bases). The ends were cut back, 4 bases at V and 6 bases at J, with 13 bases in the middle. Looked up from germline, CDR1 is SEHNR and CDR2 is FQNEAQ (reference sequence). This CDR3 spans 13 amino acids. The CDR3 sequence is CASSSPGAREQYF. CDR3 sequence (DNA): TGTGCCAGCAGCTCACCAGGGGCTCGCGAGCAGTACTTC.

V usage is TRBV5-1 and J usage is TRBJ2-7, with TRBD1 matching 9 bases. V was clipped by 3 bases and J by 5 bases; unmatched bases: 9. The CDR3 loop spans 15 amino acids. Germline CDR1 and CDR2: SGHRS and YFSETQ. CDR3: CASSSSRDRVHEQYF. Written as DNA, the CDR3 is TGCGCCAGCAGCTCGTCCCGGGACAGGGTCCACGAGCAGTACTTC.

A few counts support this clone. V gene TRBV9 combines with J gene TRBJ2-3; 7 nucleotides match TRBD2. The CDR3 covers 15 residues. After removal of 4 bases from V and 1 base from J, the junction contained 6 bases not matched to a gene. The V gene's germline CDR1 is SGDLS and CDR2 YYNGEE. CDR3 bases: TGTGCCAGCAGCCCCATGAGCGGGGGCACAGATACGCAGTATTTT. Encoded protein: CASSPMSGGTDTQYF.

The V and J genes are TRBV9 and TRBJ1-1; TRBD1 agrees at 7 bases. Losses at the gene ends were 0 bases for V and 3 bases for J; bases not matched to a gene: 11. This CDR3 has 17 residues. Germline values: CDR1 SGDLS, CDR2 YYNGEE. The CDR3: CASSVEQGSYGDTEAFF. The CDR3 bases are TGTGCCAGCAGCGTAGAACAGGGGAGTTACGGGGACACTGAAGCTTTCTTT.

The V gene is TRBV24-1, the J gene TRBJ2-1; 7 bases fit TRBD1. Germline CDR1 and CDR2: KGHDR and SFDVKD. The CDR3 extends over 13 amino acids. The V segment lost 7 bases and the J segment 10 bases; nucleotides outside the gene matches: 9. Here the CDR3 reads CATRMGTEHEQFF. In nucleotides, the CDR3 is TGTGCCACCAGGATGGGGACAGAGCACGAGCAGTTCTTC.

The chain uses TRBV7-3 and TRBJ2-5; TRBD2 is a possible D gene (6 bases). This CDR3 spans 13 amino acids. Germline CDR1 reads SGHTA; CDR2 reads FQGTGA. V dropped 5 bases and J dropped 5 bases, with 12 bases sitting between them. This CDR3 is CASSQNSGETQYF. The CDR3 DNA sequence: TGTGCCAGCAGCCAAAACAGCGGGGAGACCCAGTACTTC.

This clone is a singleton in its sample. The V and J genes are TRBV5-8 and TRBJ2-2, with D possibly being TRBD1 (6 bases). CDR1 and CDR2 (germline): SGHTS, YDEGEE. The CDR3 sequence is 15 residues long. V was clipped by 0 bases and J by 6 bases, with 12 bases between them. CDR3 loop: CASSLDRAAAGELFF. In DNA form, the CDR3 reads TGTGCCAGCAGCTTGGACAGGGCGGCGGCCGGGGAGCTGTTTTTT.

The chain recombines TRBV18 with TRBJ1-2; TRBD1 matches 8 bases. The junction had 10 bases not matched to a gene; V was cut back by 1 base and J by 0 bases. The CDR3 is 18 residues long. Germline V gives CDR1 KGHSH, CDR2 LQKENI. CDR3 DNA sequence: TGTGCCAGCTCACCACTCCCGGGACAGGTGGGAGCTAACTATGGCTACACCTTC. The encoded protein is CASSPLPGQVGANYGYTF. The full variable domain, in which reference TRBV18 and TRBJ1-2 provide the parts outside the CDR3, is NAGVMQNPRHLVRRRGQEARLRCSPMKGHSHVYWYRQLPEEGLKFMVYLQKENIIDESGMPKERFSAEFPKEGPSILRIQQVVRGDSAAYFCASSPLPGQVGANYGYTFGSGTRLTVV.

This chain links TRBV29-1 with TRBJ2-5; TRBD1 aligns across 12 bases. In germline, CDR1 is SQVTM, CDR2 ANQGSEA. The CDR3 totals 16 residues. V lost 1 base and J lost 9; bases outside the gene matches: 12. The CDR3 sequence: CSVEVVRGQGAKSQYF. CDR3 coding DNA: TGCAGCGTTGAAGTTGTTAGGGGACAGGGGGCGAAGTCCCAGTACTTC.

V is TRBV30 and J is TRBJ1-5, with D possibly being TRBD1 (5 bases). Germline CDR1 and CDR2: GTSNPN and SVGIG (reference sequence). The CDR3 sequence is 13 residues long. Trimming cost V 5 bases and J 8 bases, with 16 bases left between them. CDR3 residues: CAWSVRGSEPQHF. For the CDR3, the DNA is TGTGCCTGGTCAGTTAGGGGCTCGGAGCCCCAGCATTTT.

The chain employs TRBV7-2 and TRBJ2-7; TRBD1 is a possible D gene (5 bases). V lost 2 bases and J 2 bases, leaving 7 bases between the germline ends. CDR3 length: 13 residues. Germline V gene sequence: CDR1 SGHTA, CDR2 FQGNSA. The CDR3 is CASSLTGPYEQYF. CDR3 in DNA: TGTGCCAGCAGCTTAACAGGCCCCTACGAGCAGTACTTC.

This chain links TRBV9 with TRBJ1-2; 7 bases agree with TRBD1. CDR1 and CDR2 (germline): SGDLS, YYNGEE. CDR3 length equals 15 residues. Germline trimming cut 0 bases from V and 0 bases from J; bases unmatched to any gene: 2. The DNA for the CDR3 is TGTGCCAGCAGCGTAGAGGGGGCAGCTAACTATGGCTACACCTTC. This codes for CASSVEGAANYGYTF.

J is TRBJ2-1 and V is TRBV5-6, with TRBD2 matching 11 bases. Losses at the gene ends were 1 base for V and 4 bases for J; bases not matched to a gene: 1. CDR1 SGHDT and CDR2 YYEEEE come from the germline V gene. This CDR3 is 15 amino acids long. The CDR3 DNA sequence: TGTGCCAGCAGCTTGATAGCGGGGGGGTACAATGAGCAGTTCTTC. This sequence encodes CASSLIAGGYNEQFF.